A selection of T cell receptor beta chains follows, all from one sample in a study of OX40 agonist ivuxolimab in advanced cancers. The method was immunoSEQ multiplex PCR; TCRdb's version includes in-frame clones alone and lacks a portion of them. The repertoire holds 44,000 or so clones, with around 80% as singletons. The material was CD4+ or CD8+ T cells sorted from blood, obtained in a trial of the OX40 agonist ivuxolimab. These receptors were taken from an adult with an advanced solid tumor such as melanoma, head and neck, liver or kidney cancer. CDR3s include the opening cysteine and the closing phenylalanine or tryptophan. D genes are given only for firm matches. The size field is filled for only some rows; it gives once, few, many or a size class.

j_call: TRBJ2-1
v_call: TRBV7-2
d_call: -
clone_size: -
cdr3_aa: CASSLAPPVISSYNEQFF
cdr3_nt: TGTGCCAGCAGCTTAGCCCCCCCTGTGATAAGCTCCTACAATGAGCAGTTCTTC

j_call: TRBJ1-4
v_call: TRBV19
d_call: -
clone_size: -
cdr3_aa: CASSMSFKGEKLFF
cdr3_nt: TGTGCCAGTAGTATGTCCTTCAAGGGTGAAAAACTGTTTTTT

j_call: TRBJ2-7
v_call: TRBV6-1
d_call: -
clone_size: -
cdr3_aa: CASLLGGTWEQYF
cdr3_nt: TGTGCCAGTCTTCTAGGGGGGACGTGGGAGCAGTACTTC

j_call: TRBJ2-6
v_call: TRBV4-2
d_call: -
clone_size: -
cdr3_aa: CASSQDYRGSGANVLTF
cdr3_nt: TGTGCCAGCAGCCAAGATTATCGGGGCTCTGGGGCCAACGTCCTGACTTTC

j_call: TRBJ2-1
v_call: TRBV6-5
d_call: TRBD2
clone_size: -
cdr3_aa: CASSPTSEPTNEQFF
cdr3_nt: TGTGCCAGCAGTCCTACTAGCGAACCTACAAATGAGCAGTTCTTC

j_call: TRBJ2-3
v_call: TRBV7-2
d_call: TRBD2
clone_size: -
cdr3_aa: CASSLGGLAGFTDTQYF
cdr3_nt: TGTGCCAGCAGCTTAGGGGGACTAGCGGGATTCACAGATACGCAGTATTTT

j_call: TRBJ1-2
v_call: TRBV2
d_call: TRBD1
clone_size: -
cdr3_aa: CASSASGTGSYGYTF
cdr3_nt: TGTGCCAGCAGTGCATCCGGGACAGGTAGCTATGGCTACACCTTC

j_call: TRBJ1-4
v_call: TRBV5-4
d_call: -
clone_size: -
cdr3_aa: CASSTEVGREKLFF
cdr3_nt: TGTGCCAGCAGCACCGAGGTAGGGCGGGAAAAACTGTTTTTT

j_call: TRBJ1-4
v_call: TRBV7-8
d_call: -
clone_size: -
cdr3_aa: CASSLRPLTDRGEKLFF
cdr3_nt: TGTGCCAGCAGCTTACGCCCATTGACGGACCGGGGTGAAAAACTGTTTTTT

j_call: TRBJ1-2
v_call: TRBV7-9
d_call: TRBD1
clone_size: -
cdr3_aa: CASTVITGASTF
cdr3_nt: TGTGCCAGCACCGTAATCACAGGGGCCTCTACCTTC

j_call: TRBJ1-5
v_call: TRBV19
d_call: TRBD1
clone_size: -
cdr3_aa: CASSDDRGWDQPQHF
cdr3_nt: TGTGCCAGTAGTGACGACAGGGGATGGGATCAGCCCCAGCATTTT

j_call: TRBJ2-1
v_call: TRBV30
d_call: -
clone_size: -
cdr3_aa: CAWSDQSEQFF
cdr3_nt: TGTGCCTGGTCCGATCAGTCTGAGCAGTTCTTC

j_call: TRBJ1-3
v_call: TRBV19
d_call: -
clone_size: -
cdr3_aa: CASRRQSSGNTIYF
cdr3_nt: TGTGCCAGTAGGCGACAGAGCTCTGGAAACACCATATATTTT

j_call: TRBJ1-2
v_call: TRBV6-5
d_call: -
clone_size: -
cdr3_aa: CASSERGLYGYTF
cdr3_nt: TGTGCCAGCAGTGAACGGGGACTCTATGGCTACACCTTC

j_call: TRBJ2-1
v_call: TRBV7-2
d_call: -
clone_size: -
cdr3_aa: CASSLGYNEQFF
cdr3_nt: TGTGCCAGCAGCTTAGGCTACAATGAGCAGTTCTTC

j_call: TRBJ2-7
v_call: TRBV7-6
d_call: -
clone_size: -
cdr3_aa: CASSSGSSYEQYF
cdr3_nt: TGTGCCAGCAGCTCAGGGAGCTCCTACGAGCAGTACTTC

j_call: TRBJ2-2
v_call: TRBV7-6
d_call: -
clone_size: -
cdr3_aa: CASSYVHRTGELFF
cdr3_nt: TGTGCCAGCAGCTACGTACACCGCACCGGGGAGCTGTTTTTT

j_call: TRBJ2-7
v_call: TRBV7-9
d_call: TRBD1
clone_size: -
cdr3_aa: CASSATSDRVSYEQYF
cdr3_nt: TGTGCCAGCAGCGCTACCTCGGACAGGGTATCCTACGAGCAGTACTTC

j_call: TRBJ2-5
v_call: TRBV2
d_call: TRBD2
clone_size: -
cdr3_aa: CASRLAGASTETQYF
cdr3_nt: TGTGCCAGTCGACTAGCGGGAGCTTCAACGGAGACCCAGTACTTC

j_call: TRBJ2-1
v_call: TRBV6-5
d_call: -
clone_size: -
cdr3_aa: CASSYSERRSQSEQFF
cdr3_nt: TGTGCCAGCAGTTACTCCGAACGGCGTAGTCAGAGTGAGCAGTTCTTC

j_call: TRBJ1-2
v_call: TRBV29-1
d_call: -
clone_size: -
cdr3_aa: CSVGSHYGYTF
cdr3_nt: TGCAGCGTTGGGTCGCATTATGGCTACACCTTC

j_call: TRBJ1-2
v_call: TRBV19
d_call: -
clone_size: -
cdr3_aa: CASSIDLAGKGDGHTF
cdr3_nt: TGTGCCAGTAGTATAGATCTGGCAGGGAAGGGGGATGGCCACACCTTC

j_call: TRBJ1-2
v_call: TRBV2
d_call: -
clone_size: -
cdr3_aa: CASSVMRQGYTF
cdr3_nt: TGTGCCAGCAGTGTGATGAGGCAAGGCTACACCTTC

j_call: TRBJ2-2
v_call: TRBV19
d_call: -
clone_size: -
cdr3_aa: CASSILNTGELFF
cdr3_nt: TGTGCCAGTAGTATCCTGAACACCGGGGAGCTGTTTTTT

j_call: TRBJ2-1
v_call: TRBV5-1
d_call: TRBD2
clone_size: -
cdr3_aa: CASTLLAGHSGNEQFF
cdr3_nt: TGCGCCAGCACCCTATTAGCGGGACACTCGGGGAATGAGCAGTTCTTC

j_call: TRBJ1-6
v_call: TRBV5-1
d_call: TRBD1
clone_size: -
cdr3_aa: CASSHGQDNSPLHF
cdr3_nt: TGCGCCAGCAGCCACGGACAGGATAATTCACCCCTCCACTTT

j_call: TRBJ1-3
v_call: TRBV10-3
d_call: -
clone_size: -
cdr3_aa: CAISQGGRSGNTIYF
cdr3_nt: TGTGCCATCTCCCAAGGCGGTAGGTCCGGAAACACCATATATTTT

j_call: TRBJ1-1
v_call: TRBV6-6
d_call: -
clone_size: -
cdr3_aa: CASSYGGTEAFF
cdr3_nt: TGTGCCAGCAGTTACGGAGGGACTGAAGCTTTCTTT

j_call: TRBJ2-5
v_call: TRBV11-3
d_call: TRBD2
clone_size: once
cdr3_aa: CASSLIGGIQETQYF
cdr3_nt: TGTGCCAGCAGCTTAATCGGGGGGATCCAAGAGACCCAGTACTTC

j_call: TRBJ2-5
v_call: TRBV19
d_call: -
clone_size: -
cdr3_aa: CASSIGGFQETQYF
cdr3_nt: TGTGCCAGTAGTATAGGGGGTTTCCAAGAGACCCAGTACTTC

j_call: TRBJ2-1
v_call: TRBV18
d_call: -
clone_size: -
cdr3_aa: CASSPEQGSYNEQFF
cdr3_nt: TGTGCCAGCTCACCGGAGCAGGGTTCCTACAATGAGCAGTTCTTC

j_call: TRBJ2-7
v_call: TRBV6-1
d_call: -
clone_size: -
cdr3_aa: CASSEYTGYEQYF
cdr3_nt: TGTGCCAGCAGTGAGTATACAGGGTACGAGCAGTACTTC

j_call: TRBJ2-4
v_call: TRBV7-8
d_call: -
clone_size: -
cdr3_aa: CASSLAGGKLDIQYF
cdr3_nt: TGTGCCAGCAGCTTAGCGGGGGGAAAGTTGGACATTCAGTACTTC